The 24 T cell receptor beta chains below all came from one sample that was sequenced in a study of blood T cell repertoires in COVID-19. Sequencing was performed with immunoSEQ multiplex PCR; in TCRdb, only in-frame clones are kept and a portion is missing. Of fewer than 350,000 clones in the sample, around 86% were seen once. The sequenced sample consisted of PBMCs or T cells enriched from blood (not recorded which). These receptors originate from a man in his fifties or sixties who had recovered from COVID-19.

This clone was seen just once. In DNA, the CDR3 is TGTGCCAGCAGTGAACAGGGGGGTAGTTCCTATGGCTACACCTTC. Translation gives CASSEQGGSSYGYTF. The rearrangement uses TRBV6-1 and TRBJ1-2; 7 bases fit TRBD1. The V gene end was trimmed by 2 bases and the J gene end by 4 bases; junction bases not matched to a gene: 7. CDR3 length equals 15 residues. Germline-derived CDR1 and CDR2 are MNHNS and SASEGT.

The chain is built from TRBV7-9 and TRBJ2-1; 12 bases fit TRBD2. The CDR3 is 17 residues long. Trimming took 3 bases from V and 4 from J; bases not matched to a gene: 7. The V gene's germline CDR1 is SEHNR and CDR2 FQNEAQ (reference sequence). CDR3 loop: CASSLTSGSSPYNEQFF. CDR3 nucleotide sequence: TGTGCCAGCAGCTTGACTAGCGGGAGTAGTCCTTACAATGAGCAGTTCTTC.

The V gene is TRBV6-6, the J gene TRBJ2-2; TRBD2 aligns across 12 bases. CDR3 length equals 15 residues. Germline CDR1 reads MNHNY; CDR2 reads SVGAGI (reference sequence). Losses at the gene ends were 5 bases for V and 5 bases for J; bases not matched to a gene: 3. The CDR3 here is CASSNGLAGTGELFF. In DNA, the CDR3 is TGTGCCAGCAGTAATGGACTAGCGGGGACCGGGGAGCTGTTTTTT.

J is TRBJ1-1 and V is TRBV9, with 7 bases aligning to TRBD1. Germline assignment: CDR1 SGDLS and CDR2 YYNGEE. This CDR3 spans 16 amino acids. The J segment lost 4 bases and the V segment lost 4 bases, leaving 13 bases of the junction unmatched. The CDR3 region is CASSPRGKGAVTEAFF. DNA for the CDR3: TGTGCCAGCAGCCCCCGAGGAAAGGGGGCTGTCACTGAAGCTTTCTTT.

The chain links TRBV29-1 to TRBJ1-4, with 9 nucleotides matching TRBD1. CDR1 and CDR2 (germline): SQVTM, ANQGSEA. After removal of 7 bases from V and 8 bases from J, the junction contained 8 bases not matched to a gene. There are 13 residues in the CDR3. In nucleotides, the CDR3 is TGCAGCGGCCAGGGACAGGGTGGGGAAAAACTGTTTTTT. Its protein product is CSGQGQGGEKLFF. Based on the CDR3 plus reference TRBV29-1 and TRBJ1-4, the full variable domain is SAVISQKPSRDICQRGTSLTIQCQVDSQVTMMFWYRQQPGQSLTLIATANQGSEATYESGFVIDKFPISRPNLTFSTLTVSNMSPEDSSIYLCSGQGQGGEKLFFGSGTQLSVL.

In its sample, this clone was seen once. The rearrangement links TRBV19 to TRBJ1-6; the D gene is possibly TRBD1 (6 bases). Germline CDR1 is LNHDA and CDR2 is SQIVND (reference sequence). The ends were cut back, 5 bases at V and 3 bases at J, with 14 bases in the middle. This CDR3 spans 16 amino acids. CDR3 in amino acids: CASSQQTGFYNSPLHF. DNA of the CDR3: TGTGCCAGTAGTCAGCAGACAGGCTTCTATAATTCACCCCTCCACTTT.

The chain is built from TRBV19 and TRBJ2-6; TRBD2 matches at 9 bases. Germline-derived CDR1 and CDR2 are LNHDA and SQIVND (reference sequence). There are 15 residues in the CDR3. V trimming: 8 bases; J trimming: 1 base; junction bases outside the gene matches: 3. The CDR3 sequence is CASESGRSGANVLTF. The CDR3 region has the DNA TGTGCCAGTGAGAGCGGGAGGTCTGGGGCCAACGTCCTGACTTTC.

This clone was seen only once. The V call is TRBV28, the J call TRBJ2-7; maybe TRBD2 (5 bases). Between the trimmed V and J ends, which lost 6 bases and 3 bases, there was a span of 18 bases. CDR3 length equals 15 residues. The germline V gene encodes CDR1 MDHEN and CDR2 SYDVKM. CDR3 sequence: CASSPGLRQSYEQYF. The CDR3 nucleotides read TGTGCCAGCAGCCCCGGACTTCGGCAAAGCTACGAGCAGTACTTC.

This clone was recorded once. This chain connects TRBV25-1 to TRBJ2-7; 9 nucleotides align to TRBD2. The V and J ends lost 6 bases and 3 bases, in that order; junction bases with no gene match: 3. This CDR3 region has 13 residues. The germline V gene encodes CDR1 MGHDK and CDR2 SYGVNS. The CDR3 DNA reads TGTGCCAGCAGGGATAGCGGGAGCTACGAGCAGTACTTC. This translates into CASRDSGSYEQYF.

The CDR3 loop reads CASSQDSGLVRGEQFF. The CDR3 region has the DNA TGTGCCAGCAGCCAAGACAGCGGACTAGTGAGGGGTGAGCAGTTCTTC. The chain carries TRBV14 and TRBJ2-1; 7 bases map to TRBD2. Looked up from germline, CDR1 is SGHDN and CDR2 is FVKESK. CDR3 length: 16 residues. J lost 9 bases, V lost 0 bases, and 11 bases had no gene match. The full variable domain, completed using reference TRBV14 and TRBJ2-1, is EAGVTQFPSHSVIEKGQTVTLRCDPISGHDNLYWYRRVMGKEIKFLLHFVKESKQDESGMPNNRFLAERTGGTYSTLKVQPAELEDSGVYFCASSQDSGLVRGEQFFGPGTRLTVL.

The CDR3 is CSVPGLAGGGSYNEQFF. Here the CDR3 DNA reads TGCAGCGTCCCCGGACTAGCGGGAGGAGGGTCCTACAATGAGCAGTTCTTC. The chain joins TRBV29-1 to TRBJ2-1; 14 positions match TRBD2. CDR3 length equals 17 residues. Germline CDR1 SQVTM, CDR2 ANQGSEA. The J segment lost 1 base and the V segment lost 6 bases, leaving 8 bases of the junction unmatched.

This chain uses TRBV28 with TRBJ1-4; possible D gene TRBD1, 6 bases. V dropped 5 bases and J dropped 10 bases, with 20 bases sitting between them. CDR1 is MDHEN, CDR2 SYDVKM, per germline. The CDR3 runs to 15 residues. The CDR3 coding sequence is TGTGCCAGCAGTCCCTTCCAGGGGAATACAGGAAAACTGTTTTTT. It specifies CASSPFQGNTGKLFF.

This chain joins TRBV15 and TRBJ2-3; 14 bases line up with TRBD2. V shed 0 bases and J 7 bases; nucleotides not matched to a gene: 6. The CDR3 contains 17 residues. The germline V gene encodes CDR1 LNHNV and CDR2 YYDKDF (reference sequence). Here the CDR3 DNA reads TGTGCCACCAGCAGAGATTTGGGGACTAGCGGGAGTAATACGCAGTATTTT. Its protein is CATSRDLGTSGSNTQYF. Using reference TRBV15 and TRBJ2-3 for the parts outside the CDR3, the full variable domain is DAMVIQNPRYQVTQFGKPVTLSCSQTLNHNVMYWYQQKSSQAPKLLFHYYDKDFNNEADTPDNFQSRRPNTSFCFLDIRSPGLGDTAMYLCATSRDLGTSGSNTQYFGPGTRLTVL.

The chain employs TRBV28 and TRBJ1-6; no clear D. CDR1 and CDR2 from the germline V gene are MDHEN and SYDVKM. The CDR3 is 14 residues long. Trimming pared 5 bases from V and 6 bases from J, leaving 11 bases between. The CDR3 sequence: CASSVTIGNSPLHF. The CDR3 DNA reads as TGTGCCAGCAGTGTGACAATCGGTAATTCACCCCTCCACTTT.

The CDR3 loop reads CASSRSSGNYEQYF. CDR3 bases: TGTGCCAGCAGTCGGTCTAGCGGGAACTACGAGCAGTACTTC. J is TRBJ2-7 and V is TRBV25-1, with 9 bases identical to TRBD2. Germline V lookup: CDR1 MGHDK, CDR2 SYGVNS. V gave up 5 bases and J gave up 3 bases; unmatched junction bases: 5. The CDR3 consists of 14 residues.

The rearrangement links TRBV28 to TRBJ2-7, with D maybe TRBD1 (5 bases). V gave up 7 bases and J gave up 1 base, with 14 bases separating them. Germline CDR1 reads MDHEN; CDR2 reads SYDVKM. The CDR3 length is 14 residues. The CDR3 DNA sequence: TGTGCCAGCACTTATAGGGGCGAATCCTACGAGCAGTACTTC. Protein sequence: CASTYRGESYEQYF.

This clone was recorded only once. V gene TRBV21-1 combines with J gene TRBJ1-5. TRBV21-1 is a pseudogene locus. The CDR3 has 15 residues. CDR3 in DNA: TGTGCCAGCAGCAGCCGGGTCCCCCCCAATCAGCCCCAGCATTTT. Translation: CASSSRVPPNQPQHF.

V usage is TRBV4-1 and J usage is TRBJ1-2; 8 positions agree with TRBD1. This CDR3 spans 15 amino acids. With V trimmed by 3 bases and J by 3 bases, 6 bases remained unmatched. Germline CDR1 and CDR2: MGHRA and YSYEKL. CDR3 DNA: TGCGCCAGCAGCCATGGACAGGGCGTCTACTATGGCTACACCTTC. It encodes CASSHGQGVYYGYTF.

The chain carries TRBV11-2 and TRBJ2-5; 9 nucleotides match TRBD2. The CDR3 totals 14 residues. V gave up 4 bases and J gave up 5 bases; unmatched junction bases: 5. The germline V gene has CDR1 SGHAT and CDR2 FQNNGV. CDR3 sequence reads: CASSYSGSGETQYF. CDR3 coding DNA: TGTGCCAGCAGCTATAGCGGGAGCGGTGAGACCCAGTACTTC.

This clone was detected once. CDR3 region: CASNFLAGGPADTQYF. The CDR3 nucleotides are TGCGCCAGCAACTTCCTAGCGGGAGGGCCCGCCGATACGCAGTATTTT. V usage is TRBV4-1 and J usage is TRBJ2-3; 12 nucleotides agree with TRBD2. Unmatched junction bases numbered 11, after V lost 7 bases and J lost 6 bases. This CDR3 region has 16 residues. The germline V gene has CDR1 MGHRA and CDR2 YSYEKL.

This clone was seen a single time. One end of the junction does not line up with germline, which may come from a read error. V and J are TRBV11-2 and TRBJ1-5, with D tentatively TRBD1 (6 bases). The V gene's germline CDR1 is SGHAT and CDR2 FQNNGV. This CDR3 has 12 residues. CDR3 loop: CASSSGVGAQHF. CDR3 sequence (DNA): TGTGCCAGCAGCTCGGGCGTGGGGGCCCAACATTTT.

This chain links TRBV18 with TRBJ1-1; D is perhaps TRBD1 (6 bases). V gave up 2 bases and J gave up 1 base, with 11 bases separating them. Germline V lookup: CDR1 KGHSH, CDR2 LQKENI. The CDR3 extends over 15 amino acids. The CDR3 nucleotides read TGTGCCAGCTCACCAAGGACAGCTTCGAACACTGAAGCTTTCTTT. Translation gives CASSPRTASNTEAFF. The variable domain in full, completed from reference TRBV18 and TRBJ1-1, reads NAGVMQNPRHLVRRRGQEARLRCSPMKGHSHVYWYRQLPEEGLKFMVYLQKENIIDESGMPKERFSAEFPKEGPSILRIQQVVRGDSAAYFCASSPRTASNTEAFFGQGTRLTVV.

With respect to this clone: Other DNA sequences within the sample encode an identical CDR3. This chain connects TRBV7-9 to TRBJ2-7; weak D call: TRBD1 (6 bases). CDR1 SEHNR and CDR2 FQNEAQ come from the germline V gene (reference sequence). The CDR3 is made up of 12 amino acids. The V end lost 5 bases, the J end lost 4 bases, and 9 bases lay between the germline ends. CDR3 protein: CASSEQGYEQYF. CDR3 bases: TGTGCCAGCAGCGAACAGGGATACGAGCAGTACTTC.

The V call is TRBV28, the J call TRBJ2-5; 9 bases line up with TRBD2. This CDR3 is built from 15 residues. Germline V CDR1 and CDR2: MDHEN, SYDVKM. After removal of 6 bases from V and 1 base from J, the junction contained 6 bases not matched to a gene. This chain's CDR3 is CASRKGLAIQETQYF. As DNA, the CDR3 is TGTGCCAGCAGGAAAGGACTAGCGATCCAAGAGACCCAGTACTTC.